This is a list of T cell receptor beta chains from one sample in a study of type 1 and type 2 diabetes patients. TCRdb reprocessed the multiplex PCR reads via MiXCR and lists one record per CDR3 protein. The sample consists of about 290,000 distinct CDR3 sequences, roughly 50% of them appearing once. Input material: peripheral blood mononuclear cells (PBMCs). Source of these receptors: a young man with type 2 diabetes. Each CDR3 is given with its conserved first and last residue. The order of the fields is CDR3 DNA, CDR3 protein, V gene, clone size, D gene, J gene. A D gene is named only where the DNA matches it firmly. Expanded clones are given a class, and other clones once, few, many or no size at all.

CDR3 DNA: TGTGCCACCAGCAGAGTTAAGTGGACAGGGGCCAACGTCCTGACTTTC
CDR3 protein: CATSRVKWTGANVLTF
V gene: TRBV15
clone size: NA
D gene: NA
J gene: TRBJ2-6

CDR3 DNA: TGCAGCGTCACAGGGCTGGACACCGGGGAGCTGTTTTTT
CDR3 protein: CSVTGLDTGELFF
V gene: TRBV29-1
clone size: few
D gene: NA
J gene: TRBJ2-2

CDR3 DNA: TGTGCCAGCAATCCCGTGGGACGGGCCACCTCCTACGAGCAGTACTTC
CDR3 protein: CASNPVGRATSYEQYF
V gene: TRBV2
clone size: NA
D gene: NA
J gene: TRBJ2-7

CDR3 DNA: TGTGCCAGCAGCCAAGAATGGGATTCACCCCTCCACTTT
CDR3 protein: CASSQEWDSPLHF
V gene: TRBV4-2
clone size: NA
D gene: NA
J gene: TRBJ1-6

CDR3 DNA: TGTGCCACCAGCAGGCCCCTCGGGCGGGGGGCCTACAATGAGCAGTTCTTC
CDR3 protein: CATSRPLGRGAYNEQFF
V gene: TRBV15
clone size: NA
D gene: TRBD2
J gene: TRBJ2-1

CDR3 DNA: TGTGCCAGTAGTATATCTAGCAGAGGCTCCTACGAGCAGTACTTC
CDR3 protein: CASSISSRGSYEQYF
V gene: TRBV19
clone size: NA
D gene: NA
J gene: TRBJ2-7

CDR3 DNA: TGTGCCAGCAGCCTAGCGGGAGGAGGCGAGTTCTTC
CDR3 protein: CASSLAGGGEFF
V gene: TRBV7-2
clone size: NA
D gene: TRBD2
J gene: TRBJ2-1

CDR3 DNA: TGTGCCAGCTCACCCGGAGCAACTAATGAAAAACTGTTTTTT
CDR3 protein: CASSPGATNEKLFF
V gene: TRBV18
clone size: NA
D gene: NA
J gene: TRBJ1-4

CDR3 DNA: TGCAGCGCTAGTGGGGTAGGGGCAGATACGCAGTATTTT
CDR3 protein: CSASGVGADTQYF
V gene: TRBV20-1
clone size: once
D gene: NA
J gene: TRBJ2-3

CDR3 DNA: TGTGCCACCAGCAGTCGGACGGGGAATCAGCCCCAGCATTTT
CDR3 protein: CATSSRTGNQPQHF
V gene: TRBV15
clone size: NA
D gene: NA
J gene: TRBJ1-5

CDR3 DNA: TGTGCCAGCACGAGGGGTAGTCCCTACAATGAGCAGTTCTTC
CDR3 protein: CASTRGSPYNEQFF
V gene: TRBV25-1
clone size: few
D gene: NA
J gene: TRBJ2-1

CDR3 DNA: TGCAGTGCTAGAGATACGGCGGGCCCTTCCTACGAGCAGTACTTC
CDR3 protein: CSARDTAGPSYEQYF
V gene: TRBV20-1
clone size: NA
D gene: NA
J gene: TRBJ2-7